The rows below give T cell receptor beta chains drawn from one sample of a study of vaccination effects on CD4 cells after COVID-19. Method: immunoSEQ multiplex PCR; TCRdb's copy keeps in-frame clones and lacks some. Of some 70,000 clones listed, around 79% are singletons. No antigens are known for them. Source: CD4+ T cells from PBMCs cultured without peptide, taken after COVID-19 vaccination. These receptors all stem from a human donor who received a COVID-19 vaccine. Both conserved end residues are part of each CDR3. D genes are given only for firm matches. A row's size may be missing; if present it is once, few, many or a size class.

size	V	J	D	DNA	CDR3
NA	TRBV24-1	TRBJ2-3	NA	TGTGCCACCAGTGATTATGGGAGCACAGATACGCAGTATTTT	CATSDYGSTDTQYF
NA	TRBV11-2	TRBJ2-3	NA	TGTGCCAGCAGCTTAGTTCCAGGTTTATCGGATACGCAGTATTTT	CASSLVPGLSDTQYF
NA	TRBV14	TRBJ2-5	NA	TGTGCCAGCAGCCAATGGGCACAAGAGACCCAGTACTTC	CASSQWAQETQYF
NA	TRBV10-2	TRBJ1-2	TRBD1	TGCGCCAGCAGCCGGGACAGTAACTATGGCTACACCTTC	CASSRDSNYGYTF
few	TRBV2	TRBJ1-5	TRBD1	TGTGCCAGCAGGACAGGGGGCGGCAATCAGCCCCAGCATTTT	CASRTGGGNQPQHF
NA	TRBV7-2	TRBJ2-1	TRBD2	TGTGCCAGCAGCCACCGACTAGCGGGGGGGGTCAATGAGCAGTTCTTC	CASSHRLAGGVNEQFF
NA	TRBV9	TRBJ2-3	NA	TGTGCCAGCAGCGTGGACCCGACTAGTCCCACAGATACGCAGTATTTT	CASSVDPTSPTDTQYF
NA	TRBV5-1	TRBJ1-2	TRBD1	TGCGCCAGCAGCTGGGACAGGGGGGACTATGGCTACACCTTC	CASSWDRGDYGYTF
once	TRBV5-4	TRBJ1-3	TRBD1	TGTGCCAGCAGCTACGGGACAGGGCATAAAAGAAACACCATATATTTT	CASSYGTGHKRNTIYF
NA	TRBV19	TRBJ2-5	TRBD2	TGTGCCAGCGCACACGGGGCGGGGGGGGATGCCCAGTACTTC	CASAHGAGGDAQYF
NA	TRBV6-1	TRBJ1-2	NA	TGTGCCAGCAGTGAGCCAGGGAAAGGCTACACCTTC	CASSEPGKGYTF
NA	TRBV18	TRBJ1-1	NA	TGTGCCAGCTCACCTACCACTGGGGGGACGAACACTGAAGCTTTCTTT	CASSPTTGGTNTEAFF
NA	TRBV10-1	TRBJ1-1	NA	TGCGCCAGCAGATCACCGAACACTGAAGCTTTCTTT	CASRSPNTEAFF
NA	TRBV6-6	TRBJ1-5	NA	TGTGCCAGCAGTTACCCGAACCGGGATCAGCCCCAGCATTTT	CASSYPNRDQPQHF
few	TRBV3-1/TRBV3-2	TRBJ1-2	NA	TGTGCCAGCAGCCCTATGCGAAGGGACTCTAACTATGGCTACACCTTC	CASSPMRRDSNYGYTF
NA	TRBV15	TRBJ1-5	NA	TGTGCCACCGGGCCCTACAATCAGCCCCAGCATTTT	CATGPYNQPQHF
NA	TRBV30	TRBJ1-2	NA	TGTGCCGCATCGAGGGGTACCGGTGGCTACACCTTC	CAASRGTGGYTF
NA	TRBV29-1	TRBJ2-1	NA	TGCAGCGTTGACAGGGTAGGGGGTGAGCAGTTCTTC	CSVDRVGGEQFF
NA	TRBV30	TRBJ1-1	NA	TGTGCCTGGAACCTGAACACTGAAGCTTTCTTT	CAWNLNTEAFF
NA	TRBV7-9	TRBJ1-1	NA	TGTGCCAGCAGCCCGGACATTGCACGGGCTTTCTTT	CASSPDIARAFF
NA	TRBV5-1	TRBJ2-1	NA	TGCGCCAGCAGCTTGGGGACAGAGAGCTCCTACAATGAGCAGTTCTTC	CASSLGTESSYNEQFF
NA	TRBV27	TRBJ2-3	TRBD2	TGTGCCAGCCTCTCGGGAGGGGCCACCGTTACGCAGTATTTT	CASLSGGATVTQYF
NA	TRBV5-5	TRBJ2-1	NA	TGTGCCAGCAGCTTGGCAGGGAATCACGACAATGAGCAGTTCTTC	CASSLAGNHDNEQFF
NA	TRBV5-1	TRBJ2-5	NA	TGCGCCAGCAGCTTGGGGCCCGACAGGCCAAGAGAGACCCAGTACTTC	CASSLGPDRPRETQYF
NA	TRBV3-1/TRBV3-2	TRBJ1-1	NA	TGTGCCAGCAGCCAAGGGGGCAGGGGTGGTGAAGCTTTCTTT	CASSQGGRGGEAFF
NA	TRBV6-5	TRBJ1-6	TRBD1	TGTGCCAGCCGAAGCCCGGGGACAGGGGGGTCACCCCTCCACTTT	CASRSPGTGGSPLHF
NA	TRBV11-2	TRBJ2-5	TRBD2	TGTGCCAGCAGCTCCCGGGGGGGGGAGACCCAGTACTTC	CASSSRGGETQYF
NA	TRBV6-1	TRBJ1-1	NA	TGTGCCAGCAGTGATTGGAAGAACACTGAAGCTTTCTTT	CASSDWKNTEAFF
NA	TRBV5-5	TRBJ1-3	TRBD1	TGTGCCAGCAGCCTGTGGGGACAGGACTCTGGAAACACCATATATTTT	CASSLWGQDSGNTIYF
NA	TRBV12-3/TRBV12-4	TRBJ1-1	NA	TGTGCCAGCGCGGACGCTTACGCTGAAGCTTTCTTT	CASADAYAEAFF